Following are 30 T cell receptor beta chains from one sample sequenced in a study of blood T cell repertoires in COVID-19. Profiling relied on immunoSEQ multiplex PCR, and the TCRdb table lists in-frame clones only, not all of them. The sample holds about 180,000 clones, approximately 88% seen once. Sequencing was carried out using peripheral blood. These receptors were obtained from a woman in her thirties with acute or convalescent COVID-19.

The chain combines TRBV7-9 with TRBJ2-4, with D possibly being TRBD2 (5 bases). The CDR3 has 15 residues. Looked up from germline, CDR1 is SEHNR and CDR2 is FQNEAQ (reference sequence). V lost 1 base and J 6 bases, leaving 13 bases between the germline ends. The CDR3 here is CASSLEFGVGNIQYF. CDR3 nucleotide sequence: TGTGCCAGCAGCTTAGAATTCGGGGTCGGAAACATTCAGTACTTC.

This rearrangement joins TRBV5-6 to TRBJ2-7; possibly TRBD2 for D (6 bases). This CDR3 spans 14 amino acids. Germline V gene sequence: CDR1 SGHDT, CDR2 YYEEEE. Trimming removed 1 base at V and 6 bases at J, with 14 bases between. The CDR3 region has the DNA TGTGCCAGCAGCTTGTATCCGGGAGACGGCGAGCAGTACTTC. It encodes CASSLYPGDGEQYF.

The J gene is TRBJ2-7, the V gene TRBV6-6; 8 bases are shared with TRBD2. Trimming removed 2 bases from V and 6 bases from J; junction bases left unmatched: 3. The CDR3 covers 13 residues. Germline lookup yields CDR1 MNHNY and CDR2 SVGAGI (reference sequence). Here the CDR3 reads CASSYATSGEQYF. The CDR3 coding sequence is TGTGCCAGCAGTTACGCCACTAGCGGCGAGCAGTACTTC.

This clone appeared a few times. This chain connects TRBV19 to TRBJ1-4; 7 nucleotides agree with TRBD1. CDR3 size: 15 residues. J was trimmed by 8 bases and V by 3 bases; bases with no gene match: 9. The germline V gene encodes CDR1 LNHDA and CDR2 SQIVND (reference sequence). Written as DNA, the CDR3 is TGTGCCAGTAGTATTGGAGGGGGCGAAGGAGAAAAACTGTTTTTT. This translates into CASSIGGGEGEKLFF.

CDR3 protein: CASSGTGPGELFF. CDR3 nucleotides: TGCGCCAGTTCGGGGACAGGGCCCGGGGAGCTGTTTTTT. V is TRBV5-1 and J is TRBJ2-2; 9 bases are a match to TRBD1. There are 13 residues in the CDR3. CDR1 and CDR2 from the germline V gene are SGHRS and YFSETQ. V lost 8 bases and J lost 6; bases outside the gene matches: 5.

This clone was seen once. The chain is built from TRBV9 and TRBJ2-1; TRBD2 might be the D (6 bases). Germline values: CDR1 SGDLS, CDR2 YYNGEE. This CDR3 spans 15 amino acids. The V end was cut by 4 bases, the J end by 5 bases, with 16 bases between. The CDR3: CASSLRVAADNEQFF. CDR3 sequence (DNA): TGTGCCAGCAGCCTCCGGGTAGCGGCAGACAATGAGCAGTTCTTC. The full variable domain, in which reference TRBV9 and TRBJ2-1 provide the parts outside the CDR3, is DSGVTQTPKHLITATGQRVTLRCSPRSGDLSVYWYQQSLDQGLQFLIQYYNGEERAKGNILERFSAQQFPDLHSELNLSSLELGDSALYFCASSLRVAADNEQFFGPGTRLTVL.

The sample holds one count of this clone. The rearrangement uses TRBV19 and TRBJ1-5; D is ambiguous. The V gene's germline CDR1 is LNHDA and CDR2 SQIVND (reference sequence). The CDR3 totals 14 residues. Trimming took off 3 bases at V and 2 bases at J, with 8 bases between the two ends. CDR3 nucleotide sequence: TGTGCCAGTAGTATTACTCTCGGCAATCAGCCCCAGCATTTT. Amino acids: CASSITLGNQPQHF.

This clone was observed once. V gene TRBV11-2 combines with J gene TRBJ2-1, with D tentatively TRBD2 (6 bases). V lost 1 base to trimming and J lost 5 bases, with 15 bases between them. This CDR3 contains 16 residues. The germline V gene has CDR1 SGHAT and CDR2 FQNNGV. CDR3 amino acids: CASSLVGPGDNNEQFF. DNA for the CDR3: TGTGCCAGCAGCTTAGTGGGACCGGGAGATAACAATGAGCAGTTCTTC.

This sequence joins TRBV9 and TRBJ2-1; no definite D call. Per the germline V gene, CDR1 is SGDLS and CDR2 is YYNGEE. Trimming cost V 3 bases and J 4 bases, with 14 bases left between them. The CDR3 is made up of 15 amino acids. This CDR3 is CASSATGAEYNEQFF. The CDR3 DNA follows: TGTGCCAGCAGCGCCACGGGTGCGGAATACAATGAGCAGTTCTTC. The whole variable domain, remainder taken from reference TRBV9 and TRBJ2-1, is DSGVTQTPKHLITATGQRVTLRCSPRSGDLSVYWYQQSLDQGLQFLIQYYNGEERAKGNILERFSAQQFPDLHSELNLSSLELGDSALYFCASSATGAEYNEQFFGPGTRLTVL.

The chain combines TRBV5-4 with TRBJ2-1; 8 bases match TRBD1. Germline lookup yields CDR1 SGHNT and CDR2 YYREEE (reference sequence). CDR3 length: 15 residues. The V segment lost 5 bases and the J segment 6 bases; nucleotides outside the gene matches: 10. CDR3 loop: CASSSDRGGFNEQFF. In DNA form, the CDR3 reads TGTGCCAGCAGTTCCGACAGGGGCGGTTTCAATGAGCAGTTCTTC.

The rearrangement joins TRBV7-8 to TRBJ2-1, with 7 bases lining up with TRBD2. Germline V CDR1 and CDR2: SGHVS, FQNEAQ. The CDR3 totals 14 residues. V gave up 1 base and J gave up 6 bases; unmatched junction bases: 3. The CDR3 region is CASSLEGGPNEQFF. CDR3 DNA sequence: TGTGCCAGCAGCTTAGAGGGAGGGCCCAATGAGCAGTTCTTC.

This rearrangement joins TRBV2 to TRBJ2-7; a possible D gene is TRBD1 (6 bases). Germline V lookup: CDR1 SNHLY, CDR2 FYNNEI. CDR3 size: 13 residues. V lost 7 bases and J lost 5, with 15 bases in between. CDR3: CASTNTGQNEQYF. CDR3 nucleotide sequence: TGTGCCAGCACCAACACAGGGCAGAACGAGCAGTACTTC.

The chain has TRBV7-2 and TRBJ2-1, with TRBD2 identical over 9 bases. Germline-derived CDR1 and CDR2 are SGHTA and FQGNSA. The CDR3 contains 17 residues. The junction had 12 bases not matched to a gene; V was cut back by 0 bases and J by 9 bases. CDR3 amino acids: CASSLAIWLAGNGEQFF. CDR3 in DNA: TGTGCCAGCAGCTTAGCTATCTGGCTAGCGGGGAACGGTGAGCAGTTCTTC.

The J gene is TRBJ1-3, the V gene TRBV6-1, with D maybe TRBD1 (5 bases). The CDR3 loop spans 15 amino acids. CDR1 is MNHNS, CDR2 SASEGT, per germline. Between the trimmed V and J ends, which lost 3 bases and 0 bases, there was a span of 9 bases. CDR3 sequence: CASSDEGLSGNTIYF. The CDR3, as DNA: TGTGCCAGCAGTGATGAGGGACTCTCTGGAAACACCATATATTTT.

This chain connects TRBV28 to TRBJ2-7, with D possibly matching TRBD1 (5 bases). Trimming shortened V by 9 bases and J by 0 bases, and 21 bases separated the two germline ends. This CDR3 contains 16 residues. Germline CDR1 is MDHEN and CDR2 is SYDVKM. CDR3 protein: CASIENPGSRSYEQYF. In nucleotides, the CDR3 is TGTGCCAGTATCGAAAACCCAGGGTCTCGCTCCTACGAGCAGTACTTC. The whole variable domain, filled in from reference TRBV28 and TRBJ2-7, reads DVKVTQSSRYLVKRTGEKVFLECVQDMDHENMFWYRQDPGLGLRLIYFSYDVKMKEKGDIPEGYSVSREKKERFSLILESASTNQTSMYLCASIENPGSRSYEQYFGPGTRLTVT.

V usage is TRBV6-5 and J usage is TRBJ1-6; D is uncertain. The CDR3 is 15 amino acids. Germline loops: CDR1 MNHEY, CDR2 SVGAGI. Trimming took off 5 bases at V and 9 bases at J, with 17 bases between the two ends. CDR3 nucleotides: TGTGCCAGCAGTCCGAGCGAGGGCATAGGTTCACCCCTCCACTTT. It codes for CASSPSEGIGSPLHF.

The chain recombines TRBV7-9 with TRBJ1-1; tentatively, D is TRBD1 (6 bases). The CDR3 length is 12 residues. The V gene's germline CDR1 is SEHNR and CDR2 FQNEAQ (reference sequence). Trimming removed 5 bases at V and 8 bases at J, with 12 bases between. The CDR3 loop is CASSPWTVEAFF. The CDR3, as DNA: TGTGCCAGCAGCCCCTGGACAGTCGAAGCTTTCTTT.

This clone was seen a single time. This chain uses TRBV3-1 (or the pseudogene TRBV3-2) with TRBJ2-3; 8 bases line up with TRBD2. CDR3 length equals 14 residues. CDR1 is LGHDT and CDR2 is YNNKEL in the germline V gene (reference sequence). Trimming at V came to 4 bases and at J to 4 bases, leaving 4 bases not matched to a gene. The DNA for the CDR3 is TGTGCCAGCAGCCCGCCACTAGCGGCAGATACGCAGTATTTT. Amino acid sequence: CASSPPLAADTQYF.

The count of this clone is one. The V and J genes are TRBV2 and TRBJ1-1; tentatively, D is TRBD1 (6 bases). This CDR3 region has 13 residues. Deletions cut 7 bases from V and 1 base from J, with 10 bases between. Germline V gene sequence: CDR1 SNHLY, CDR2 FYNNEI. DNA of the CDR3: TGTGCCAGCATGATGGACAGGAACACTGAAGCTTTCTTT. Translated: CASMMDRNTEAFF.

The chain combines TRBV2 with TRBJ2-7; D is undetermined. Trimming stripped 0 bases from V and 6 bases from J, with 12 bases between. The CDR3 has 14 amino acids. CDR1 SNHLY and CDR2 FYNNEI come from the germline V gene. DNA of the CDR3: TGTGCCAGCAGTGAAGCGCTTCGAAGCCCCGAGCAGTACTTC. As protein: CASSEALRSPEQYF. The full variable domain, its missing parts supplied by reference TRBV2 and TRBJ2-7, is EPEVTQTPSHQVTQMGQEVILRCVPISNHLYFYWYRQILGQKVEFLVSFYNNEISEKSEIFDDQFSVERPDGSNFTLKIRSTKLEDSAMYFCASSEALRSPEQYFGPGTRLTVT.

V and J are TRBV30 and TRBJ2-2, with D uncertain. The V and J ends lost 2 bases and 5 bases respectively, with 6 bases between them. The CDR3 extends over 12 amino acids. CDR1 is GTSNPN and CDR2 is SVGIG in the germline V gene (reference sequence). In nucleotides, the CDR3 is TGTGCCTGGAGTACGGGTACCGGGGAGCTGTTTTTT. As protein: CAWSTGTGELFF.

V usage is TRBV24-1 and J usage is TRBJ2-7; 12 nucleotides match TRBD2. The CDR3 has 15 amino acids. V lost 2 bases, J lost 6 bases, and 4 bases stayed unmatched. Looked up from germline, CDR1 is KGHDR and CDR2 is SFDVKD. For the CDR3, the DNA is TGTGCCACCAGTGATTCGACTAGCGGGAGCACCGAGCAGTACTTC. It specifies CATSDSTSGSTEQYF.

V usage is TRBV10-3 and J usage is TRBJ2-3, with a tentative D call TRBD2 (5 bases). The ends were cut back, 2 bases at V and 5 bases at J, with 17 bases in the middle. This CDR3 spans 16 amino acids. The V gene's germline CDR1 is ENHRY and CDR2 SYGVKD. The CDR3 DNA is TGTGCCATCAGTGAGAACCGCGGAGGACTGGTAGATACGCAGTATTTT. Protein: CAISENRGGLVDTQYF.

On this clone: Other nucleotide sequences in the sample specify the same CDR3. V and J are TRBV5-1 and TRBJ1-1, with 8 nucleotides matching TRBD1. The CDR3 has 14 residues. V dropped 4 bases and J dropped 1; count of bases not matched to a gene: 3. Germline CDR1 is SGHRS and CDR2 is YFSETQ. The CDR3, as DNA: TGCGCCAGCAGCACCGGACAGGGGAACACTGAAGCTTTCTTT. Translating it yields CASSTGQGNTEAFF.

The gene calls are TRBV28 and TRBJ1-1, with D hard to call. V was pared by 2 bases and J by 0 bases, with 4 bases between. The germline V gene has CDR1 MDHEN and CDR2 SYDVKM. The CDR3 is 13 residues long. In DNA form, the CDR3 reads TGTGCCAGCAGTTTAATTATGAACACTGAAGCTTTCTTT. This sequence encodes CASSLIMNTEAFF. Based on the CDR3 plus reference TRBV28 and TRBJ1-1, the full variable domain is DVKVTQSSRYLVKRTGEKVFLECVQDMDHENMFWYRQDPGLGLRLIYFSYDVKMKEKGDIPEGYSVSREKKERFSLILESASTNQTSMYLCASSLIMNTEAFFGQGTRLTVV.

The J gene is TRBJ2-2, the V gene TRBV4-1, with 8 bases identical to TRBD2. J gave up 6 bases and V 7 bases, and 7 bases lay outside the gene matches. The CDR3 is 14 residues long. Per the germline V gene, CDR1 is MGHRA and CDR2 is YSYEKL. The CDR3 protein is CASTTGGRSGELFF. The CDR3 nucleotides are TGCGCCAGCACCACTGGCGGGAGGTCCGGGGAGCTGTTTTTT.

The rearrangement joins TRBV30 to TRBJ1-3; unclear D gene. This CDR3 comprises 15 residues. CDR1 GTSNPN and CDR2 SVGIG come from the germline V gene (reference sequence). V lost 3 bases and J lost 0, with 12 bases in between. CDR3 DNA sequence: TGTGCCTGGAGCAAAACGGGAGTCTCTGGAAACACCATATATTTT. Its translation is CAWSKTGVSGNTIYF.

The J gene is TRBJ2-7, the V gene TRBV2, with D tentatively TRBD2 (6 bases). The CDR3 sequence is 13 residues long. CDR1 is SNHLY and CDR2 is FYNNEI in the germline V gene. V lost 7 bases to trimming and J lost 1 base, with 11 bases between them. CDR3 sequence (DNA): TGTGCCAGCACCTTAGCGGAATCCTACGAGCAGTACTTC. It encodes CASTLAESYEQYF.

The chain recombines TRBV6-5 with TRBJ1-4; no definite D call. V lost 8 bases and J 8 bases, leaving 12 bases between the germline ends. The V gene's germline CDR1 is MNHEY and CDR2 SVGAGI. The CDR3 runs 12 residues. The CDR3 DNA reads TGTGCCAGCCGACTAGCGGACGAAAAACTGTTTTTT. Encoded protein: CASRLADEKLFF.

The chain carries TRBV7-2 and TRBJ2-5; no reliable D call. The J call is doubtful: the DNA matches TRBJ2-7 better. This CDR3 has 12 amino acids. Per germline, CDR1 SGHTA and CDR2 FQGNSA. The CDR3 DNA follows: TGTGCCAGCAGCTTAATCCCCTACGAGCAGTACTTC. Encoded protein: CASSLIPYEQYF.